A single sample is the source of the 5 T cell receptor beta chains below, sequenced in a study of pediatric ulcerative colitis. Assay: immunoSEQ multiplex PCR; the TCRdb copy retains only in-frame clones and omits some. The table has some 60,000 clones, around four fifths seen once; the top ten hold roughly 5.5%. What was sequenced was blood. These receptors came from a boy aged 5 to 17 with moderate ulcerative colitis.

This rearrangement joins TRBV18 to TRBJ2-5, with D unclear. Germline CDR1 KGHSH, CDR2 LQKENI. This CDR3 region has 15 residues. Trimming removed 2 bases from V and 1 base from J, with 11 bases in between. The CDR3 spells CASSPTVPFQETQYF. The CDR3 DNA follows: TGTGCCAGCTCACCAACGGTCCCTTTCCAAGAGACCCAGTACTTC.

The rearrangement links TRBV14 to TRBJ1-5; D might be TRBD1 (6 bases). The CDR3 has 13 amino acids. In germline, CDR1 is SGHDN, CDR2 FVKESK. V was shortened by 5 bases and J by 3 bases, with 8 bases between the two germline ends. The CDR3 region is CASSTGLNQPQHF. The DNA for the CDR3 is TGTGCCAGCAGCACAGGGCTCAATCAGCCCCAGCATTTT.

The chain joins TRBV18 to TRBJ1-3; perhaps TRBD1 as D (6 bases). Germline V lookup: CDR1 KGHSH, CDR2 LQKENI. This CDR3 has 17 amino acids. The ends were cut back, 3 bases at V and 0 bases at J, with 15 bases in the middle. CDR3 in amino acids: CASSPVGAGISGNTIYF. The CDR3 DNA follows: TGTGCCAGCTCACCGGTGGGGGCTGGAATCTCTGGAAACACCATATATTTT.

The V call is TRBV6-1, the J call TRBJ2-5, with a tentative D call TRBD1 (6 bases). The V gene lost 4 bases and the J gene lost 3 bases, with 21 bases spanning the gap. Germline V gene data show CDR1 as MNHNS and CDR2 as SASEGT. The CDR3 loop spans 17 amino acids. The CDR3 spells CASSGLAGVNFEETQYF. The CDR3 DNA follows: TGTGCCAGCAGTGGGCTGGCAGGGGTTAATTTTGAAGAGACCCAGTACTTC.

The V gene is TRBV7-3, the J gene TRBJ2-3; D gene uncertain. The germline CDR1 and CDR2 sequences are SGHTA and FQGTGA. Between the trimmed V and J ends, which lost 5 bases and 2 bases, there was a span of 14 bases. This CDR3 is 15 amino acids long. The CDR3 DNA sequence: TGTGCCAGCAGCCCTGGCGTGGGAACCACAGATACGCAGTATTTT. This codes for CASSPGVGTTDTQYF.